What follows is one T cell receptor (beta chain) and its context. Its antigen is unknown. Per the germline V gene, CDR1 is MNHEY and CDR2 is SVGAGI. V trimming: 2 bases; J trimming: 4 bases; junction bases outside the gene matches: 9. The CDR3 has 16 residues. TCRdb redid the calling of the 5' RACE reads with MiXCR, one entry per CDR3 protein. The sample carries roughly 400,000 distinct CDR3 sequences, about 24% recorded once. This specimen belongs to a study of T-cell memory formation after mild COVID-19. General study findings and limits: The CD4+ clones that contracted clustered mainly within CM and EM, and the CD8+ clones concentrated in EMRA.

This chain joins TRBV6-5 and TRBJ1-1; 8 bases align to TRBD1. The clonotype originates from an adult woman who had mild COVID-19 (a few samples of this study predate the infection). Cell type and time point are not known. Material for sequencing was PBMCs or a T cell subset sorted from them (not recorded which). DNA for the CDR3: TGTGCCAGCAGTTACGCGTTCAGGGGGCTATCCACTGAAGCTTTCTTT. Protein sequence: CASSYAFRGLSTEAFF.